What follows is one TCR beta chain and its context. Its recognized antigen is unknown. It has no much larger one-base neighbor in the sample; base qualities were not kept. The sample originates from a study of cytomegalovirus exposure and HLA in healthy donors (dated by TCRdb to 2016 to 2017). Background for the entire study: According to an earlier analysis of several hundred of the donors, 150 million to 200 million T cells yielded 90 million to 130 million unique TCR beta sequences and 276 Gb of sequence data. About 280 gigabases of sequencing data and 70 million to 85 million unique TCR sequences were included in an early release covering several hundred HLA-typed donors. Of the 350 to 450 genotyped donors, 75% to 85% were placed in the genetic ancestry cluster associated with self-reported Caucasian donors. The study aimed to test whether cataloging public T cell receptors could reveal signatures of past pathogen exposure. The study profiled the T cell repertoires of 550 to 700 subjects by immunosequencing and related them to cytomegalovirus serostatus. Along with the roughly 670-subject first cohort, a separate validation cohort of approximately 110 different subjects was used. High-throughput TCR immunosequencing, statistical association of individual TCRs with disease status, and machine learning were combined to predict cytomegalovirus infection status. A later analysis re-examined previously published TCR beta repertoires from over 500 donors and added high-resolution HLA genotyping to investigate patterns of TCR occurrence. Rather than drawing on any new phenotypic data, the later analysis identified candidate immune exposures from TCR beta sequences and the way those sequences occurred across donors. An earlier analysis of a few hundred of the donors applied high-throughput TCR beta sequencing to assess whether each TCR beta V gene segment acted as functional or pseudogenic. Donor age, sex, ethnicity and CMV serostatus were compiled alongside the repertoire data. In a later genetic analysis, genome-wide SNP genotypes for about 55% of the roughly 670 donors were used, and that subset was treated as a discovery cohort. All discovery cohort repertoires had been generated using a single sequencing platform. HLA typing included class I and class II loci at four-digit resolution. The number of donors typed differed by locus, with about 620-630 for A, B, C, DRB1 and DQB1, roughly 520 for DQA1, 606 for DPA1, and approximately 470 for DPB1. Several DR-DQ haplotypes were handled as single units for association and clustering because linkage in the cohort was strong. Across 300 to 400 genotyped donors of the cohort, an average of about 240,000 unique TCR beta nucleotide sequences per donor were sequenced, and 15% to 20% of those sequences were non-productive. What the work shows at the level of the full study, not this receptor alone: In a later genetic analysis, fewer N-insertions in productive TCRs were reported among donors in an Asian-associated ancestry cluster than the approximately 670-donor mean. A later analysis found that HLA-associated TCR beta chains were more clonally expanded and had lower generation probabilities than equally common non-associated chains. HLA typing was unavailable for some donors at each locus, so association tests used only the typed subset. Correlated functional status among segregating V segments might be attributable to linkage disequilibrium, but an unknown experimental factor could not be ruled out. Only TCR beta chains were sequenced in this cohort, and the absence of alpha or paired-chain data limited detectable features. At a false discovery rate of 0.05, a later analysis linked 15,000 to 20,000 TCR beta sequences to specific HLA alleles. In a later analysis, several top co-occurrence clusters were reported to appear linked to parvovirus B19, influenza, CMV and Epstein-Barr virus. Presence/absence analyses assumed roughly uniform sequencing depth across donors, an assumption that may not hold. A group of highly shared sequence variants was considered likely to be a technical artifact of the sequencing pipeline. When HLA alleles, especially DR and DQ, strongly co-occurred, TCR associations were difficult to assign to individual alleles. Cytomegalovirus status was reported to be diagnosed by the classifier with high specificity and sensitivity in both the original and validation cohorts. The authors suggested that the approach could potentially be extended to other disease states and immunological phenotypes. Roughly 17 rarely observed V segments, including chromosome 9 orphons, were excluded from the earlier analysis of about 600 of the donors because counts were too low. Immune exposure information for the cohort was limited to CMV serostatus. V-gene and J-gene trimming of TCR beta chains was associated with a missense DCLRE1C variant in a later genetic analysis, and the association was replicated in an independent cohort. In vitro tests confirmed that a few of the cytomegalovirus-associated TCR beta chains recognize cytomegalovirus antigens. A later analysis found that TCR association rates varied across HLA loci, with DRB1 alleles showing the most associated TCRs and HLA-C alleles the fewest. An earlier analysis of approximately 500 of the donors showed that most TCR beta V segments appeared in productive rearrangements either about 90% or about 30% of the time, which broadly matched IMGT annotations. A total of 150 to 200 TCR beta chains were listed by the study as associated with cytomegalovirus. A further reported finding was that TCR beta sequences accurately predicted the HLA-A and HLA-B alleles for most subjects in the first cohort. Most CMV-associated TCR beta chains appeared to be HLA-restricted in a later analysis, and the HLA associations seemed to be driven largely by CMV exposure. The 87-base-pair reads could not distinguish some IMGT-functional V segments, including TRBV6-2 and TRBV6-3, so those segments were excluded. Most TCR sequences were observed very rarely across donors, whereas some public TCRs were present in many individuals.

V drops 0 bases and J drops 5 bases, leaving 17 bases in between. The CDR3 covers 16 residues, taking in both the cysteine and the phenylalanine. Here the CDR3 DNA is all that survives: 48 bases in frame from base 1. The germline V gene specifies SGHRS as CDR1 and YFSETQ as CDR2. Receptor amplification or capture employed the immunoSEQ multiplex PCR assay. For the multiplex PCR, a mixture combining 60 forward primers for TCR Vbeta segments and 13 reverse primers for TCR Jbeta segments was used. A multiplex PCR assay on genomic DNA amplified the CDR3 region of rearranged TCR beta genes. Amplified TCR beta libraries were sequenced as 87-base-pair reads on the Illumina HiSeq System. From the authors' description of their analysis: A later analysis tallied some 79 million unique TCR beta chains across the 640 or so repertoires, and some 12 million of those chains were shared by two or more donors. A nearest-neighbor algorithm error-corrected the raw reads and collapsed the reads into unique sequences, merging closely related sequences to remove PCR and sequencing errors. CDR3 sequences were aligned to IMGT reference sequences to assign V, D and J gene segments. For a sequence to be retained, at least a six-nucleotide match to both a V gene segment and a J gene segment was required. Rearrangements were called productive when the CDR3 lacked stop codons and stayed in frame with V and J; all others were non-productive. CDR3 was defined by IMGT convention, running from the second conserved V-encoded cysteine to the conserved J-encoded phenylalanine. The earlier analysis of 587 of the donors excluded any sequence lacking an unambiguous match to a single V gene segment. An earlier analysis of almost 600 of the donors classified V segments as functional when productive rearrangements were above 56.7% and as segregating when the standard deviation between donors was above 5%. A statistical classification framework was developed to diagnose cytomegalovirus status using the catalog of TCR beta chain sequences. A later analysis assigned V and J genes by comparing TCR nucleotide sequences with IMGT/GENE-DB human TR gene sequences. The TCRdist pipeline was used in a later analysis to assign CDR3 sequences and most-parsimonious VDJ recombination scenarios. A later analysis defined each TCR beta chain by its CDR3 amino acid sequence plus V-gene family, and excluded reads lacking a unique V-gene family. To address suspected cross-contamination and a sequencing artifact, a later analysis removed 592 highly shared, low-generation-probability nucleotide sequences. In a later analysis, a clonal expansion index for each public chain was calculated from normalized within-repertoire ranks of inferred template counts. A later analysis computed generation probabilities with a VDJ recombination model fitted to out-of-frame rearrangements, and checked the results against IGoR. Hypergeometric tests were used in a later analysis to score TCR-TCR, TCR-HLA and TCR-CMV co-occurrence, with a repertoire-size bias correction applied to the TCR pairs. In a later analysis, false discovery rates were estimated by permuting HLA or CMV assignments 20 times. In a later analysis, co-occurring TCRs were grouped using DBSCAN, and TCRdist sequence similarity was added for clustering within HLA-allele-positive subsets. Co-occurrence clustering excluded repertoires with fewer than 30,000 or more than 120,000 public chains, plus five with anomalous nucleotide sharing. TCRdb obtained this table from immuneACCESS and retained in-frame rearrangements with V and J assigned. These tables miss some clones; where compared with another copy, unresolved V genes account for less than half of the shortfall, and the remainder is unexplained. The D gene and trimming were derived from the DNA, and the V and J assignments and clone size from that table. The sample contains some 110,000 clones, approximately 80% of them found a single time. The biggest ten clones account for around 4% of the sample.

The cohort comprised some 730 healthy bone marrow donors. At the time of sampling, all cohort members were nominally healthy, though unrecorded immune exposures were likely present. The donor was CMV seronegative and belonged to the group of 380 or so seronegative cohort members. Every donor gave a peripheral blood sample, and the peripheral blood mononuclear cells from that sample were used for TCR beta sequencing. Genomic DNA was extracted from the blood cell samples with the Qiagen DNeasy Blood Extraction Kit. The rearranged segments are TRBV5-1 and TRBJ2-5, with no D gene named confidently. This TCR came from a man aged 40-55 years in good health and CMV-seronegative. The specimen was PBMCs. Here the CDR3 is given as CASSLEGDHTRETQYF. The DNA sequence is TGCGCCAGCAGCTTGGAAGGAGACCACACACGGGAGACCCAGTACTTC.